This T cell receptor (beta chain) emerged from a study of blood T cell repertoires in COVID-19. Overall study context: Acute and convalescent COVID-19 specimens originated in the United States, Italy and Spain. PBMCs, B-cell-depleted T cells, or T cells were the source of the cDNA or gDNA that made up the material.

As originally analysed: Counts of nucleated cells, estimated from reference gene primer amplification, were obtained. Method: immunoSEQ multiplex PCR; TCRdb's copy keeps in-frame clones and lacks some. V and J calls and clone size are copied from that table; D and trimming were computed from the DNA. The sample consists of 410,000 or so clones, roughly 88% of them appearing once. V gave up 4 bases and J gave up 2 bases; unmatched junction bases: 7. This CDR3 comprises 18 residues. CDR1 and CDR2 (germline): SGHRS, YFSETQ. Sequencing used peripheral blood. This chain links TRBV5-1 with TRBJ2-3; 16 positions agree with TRBD2. The clonotype was recovered from a woman aged 25 to 45 with active or convalescent COVID-19. CDR3 region: CASSPGTSGRAYTDTQYF. Here the CDR3 DNA reads TGCGCCAGCAGCCCCGGGACTAGCGGGAGGGCATACACAGATACGCAGTATTTT.